The 7 T cell receptor beta chains given below trace back to one sample, sequenced in a study of blood T cells in healthy people across ages. Using a J-beta primer mix together with a sample-barcoded 5' primer, a second PCR was run for about 6 to 11 cycles. Each CDR3 protein is one row after TCRdb ran MiXCR on the 5' RACE reads. The sample yields roughly 790,000 distinct CDR3 sequences, about 42% seen once. The sequenced material came from blood. The source of these receptors is a woman aged 55-70 years in good health.

This clonotype was recorded a few times. V and J are TRBV20-1 and TRBJ2-7, with D unclear. Germline assignment: CDR1 DFQATT and CDR2 SNEGSKA (reference sequence). This CDR3 spans 11 amino acids. Trimming cost V 4 bases and J 6 bases, with 10 bases left between them. The CDR3 nucleotides read TGCAGTGCTACCCTTCGGTGCGAGCAGTACTTC. The encoded protein is CSATLRCEQYF.

The CDR3 reads CSAPSPRIAYEQYF. The CDR3 DNA reads TGCAGTGCCCCTAGTCCGAGGATCGCCTACGAGCAGTACTTC. The chain joins TRBV20-1 to TRBJ2-7; D unresolved. The length of the CDR3 is 14 residues. CDR1 is DFQATT, CDR2 SNEGSKA, per germline (reference sequence). V shed 6 bases and J shed 2 bases, with 17 bases lying between them.

The V and J genes are TRBV10-3 and TRBJ1-3; D not resolved. From germline, CDR1 is ENHRY and CDR2 SYGVKD. Trimming shortened V by 8 bases and J by 0 bases, and 5 bases separated the two germline ends. This CDR3 has 12 amino acids. This CDR3 is CAIQNSGNTIYF. In nucleotides, the CDR3 is TGTGCCATCCAGAACTCTGGAAACACCATATATTTT.

A few counts support this clonotype. The gene calls are TRBV12-3 or TRBV12-4 and TRBJ2-5; the match to TRBD2 covers 11 bases. CDR3 size: 15 residues. Germline trimming cut 5 bases from V and 7 bases from J; bases unmatched to any gene: 9. The CDR3 protein is CASSPLTSGVGTQYF. The CDR3 bases are TGTGCCAGCAGTCCGCTGACTAGCGGGGTTGGGACCCAGTACTTC.

The CDR3 nucleotides read TGTGCCAGCAGTCGAGGCGTAGGTACGCAGTATTTT. It translates to CASSRGVGTQYF. The chain recombines TRBV7-9 with TRBJ2-3; no firm D call. This CDR3 is built from 12 residues. Germline V CDR1 and CDR2: SEHNR, FQNEAQ (reference sequence). Trimming cost V 6 bases and J 8 bases, with 12 bases left between them.

This rearrangement joins TRBV28 to TRBJ2-1, with D unclear. The CDR3 extends over 11 amino acids. The V and J ends lost 7 bases and 9 bases respectively, with 10 bases between them. Per the germline V gene, CDR1 is MDHEN and CDR2 is SYDVKM. The CDR3 nucleotides read TGTGCCAGCAATAACCGGGTTGAGCAGTTCTTC. Translation gives CASNNRVEQFF.

This clonotype appeared a few times. The genes are TRBV7-2 and TRBJ2-7; D gene unclear. The CDR3 length is 12 residues. In germline, CDR1 is SGHTA, CDR2 FQGNSA. The germline V and J ends were trimmed by 8 bases and 0 bases, with 8 bases remaining between them. The CDR3 loop reads CASGSLSYEQYF. CDR3 sequence (DNA): TGTGCCAGCGGCTCCCTCTCCTACGAGCAGTACTTC.